The entry that follows covers one T cell receptor (beta chain) sequence. These data are taken from a study of blood T cell repertoires in COVID-19. In the original workflow: Quantification of nucleated cells was approximated via reference gene primer amplification. Generated by immunoSEQ multiplex PCR, the TCRdb table keeps only in-frame clones and is missing some. V, J and clone size derive from that table, while D and trimming were established from the DNA sequence. Of fewer than 150,000 clones listed, around 83% are singletons. Germline V gene data show CDR1 as LNHDA and CDR2 as SQIVND (reference sequence). The CDR3 spans 14 residues. The V and J ends lost 6 bases and 2 bases, in that order; junction bases with no gene match: 4.

The clonotype originates from a woman aged 45 to 65 with acute or convalescent COVID-19. This chain connects TRBV19 to TRBJ2-3; 8 nucleotides align to TRBD2. Sequencing used peripheral blood. The CDR3 DNA follows: TGTGCCAGTAGGGGTAGCGGGATCACAGATACGCAGTATTTT. Translated, it gives CASRGSGITDTQYF.